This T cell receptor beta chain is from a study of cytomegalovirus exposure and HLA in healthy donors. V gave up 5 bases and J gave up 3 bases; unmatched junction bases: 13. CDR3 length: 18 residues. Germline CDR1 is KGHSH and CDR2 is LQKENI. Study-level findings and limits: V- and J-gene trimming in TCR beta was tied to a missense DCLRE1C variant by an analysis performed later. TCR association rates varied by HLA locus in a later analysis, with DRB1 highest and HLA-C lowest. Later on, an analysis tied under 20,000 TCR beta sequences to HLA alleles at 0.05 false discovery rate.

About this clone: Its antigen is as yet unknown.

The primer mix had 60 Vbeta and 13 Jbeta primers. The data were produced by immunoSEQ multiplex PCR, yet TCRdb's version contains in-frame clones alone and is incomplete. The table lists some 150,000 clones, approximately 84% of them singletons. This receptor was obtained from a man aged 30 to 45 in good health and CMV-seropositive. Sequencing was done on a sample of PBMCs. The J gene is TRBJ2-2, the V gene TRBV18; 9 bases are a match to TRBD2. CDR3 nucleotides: TGTGCCAGCTCATCTAGCGGGGCGACGACGTCGTACACCGGGGAGCTGTTTTTT. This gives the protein CASSSSGATTSYTGELFF.